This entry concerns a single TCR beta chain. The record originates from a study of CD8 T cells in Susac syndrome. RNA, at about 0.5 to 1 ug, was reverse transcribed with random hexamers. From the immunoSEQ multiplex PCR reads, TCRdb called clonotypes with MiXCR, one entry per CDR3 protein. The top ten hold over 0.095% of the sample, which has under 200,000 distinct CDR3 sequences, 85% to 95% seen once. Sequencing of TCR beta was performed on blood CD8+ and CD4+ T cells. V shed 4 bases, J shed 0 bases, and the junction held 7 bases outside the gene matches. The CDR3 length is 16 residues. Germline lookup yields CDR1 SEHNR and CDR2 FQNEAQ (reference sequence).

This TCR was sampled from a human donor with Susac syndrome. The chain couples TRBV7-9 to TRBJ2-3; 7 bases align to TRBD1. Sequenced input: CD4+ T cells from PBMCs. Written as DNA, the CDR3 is TGTGCCAGCAGCTCTAACCGGGACAGAAGCACAGATACGCAGTATTTT. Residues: CASSSNRDRSTDTQYF.